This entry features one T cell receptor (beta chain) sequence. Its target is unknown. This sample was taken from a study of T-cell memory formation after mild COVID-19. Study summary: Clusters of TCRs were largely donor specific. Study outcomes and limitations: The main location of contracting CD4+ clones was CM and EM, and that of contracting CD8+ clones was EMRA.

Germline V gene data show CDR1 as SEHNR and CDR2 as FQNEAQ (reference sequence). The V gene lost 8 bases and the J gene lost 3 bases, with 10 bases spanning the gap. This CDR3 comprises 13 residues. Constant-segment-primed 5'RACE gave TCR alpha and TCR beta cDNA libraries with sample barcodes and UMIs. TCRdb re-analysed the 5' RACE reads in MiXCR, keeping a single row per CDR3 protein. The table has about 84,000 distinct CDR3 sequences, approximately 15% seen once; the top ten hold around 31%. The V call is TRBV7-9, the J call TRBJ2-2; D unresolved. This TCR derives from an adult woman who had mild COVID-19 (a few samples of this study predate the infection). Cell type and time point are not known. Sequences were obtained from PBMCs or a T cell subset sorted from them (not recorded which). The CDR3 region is CASERKYTGELFF. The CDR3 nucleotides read TGTGCCAGCGAAAGAAAATACACCGGGGAGCTGTTTTTT.